The rows below give T cell receptor beta chains drawn from one sample of a study of cytotoxic CD8 clonotypes in ibrutinib-treated CLL. TCRdb's table, derived via immunoSEQ multiplex PCR, lists solely in-frame clones and lacks some. The data show 200,000 to 250,000 clones, with just under 80% seen just once and 10% to 12% held by the top ten. Source: PBMCs, taken after 12 months of ibrutinib treatment. The receptors shown here come from a human donor with chronic lymphocytic leukemia. The CDR3 runs from the conserved cysteine through the conserved F or W. The order of the fields is V gene, J gene, D gene, clone size, CDR3 DNA, CDR3 protein. The D gene is left open where the match is weak. The size of a clone is reported for some rows only, either as once, few or many, or as a class for expanded clones.

V: TRBV10-1; J: TRBJ1-3; D: NA; size: NA; DNA: TGCGCCAGCAGTGGTTACACGGGAGCTGGAAACACCATATATTTT; CDR3: CASSGYTGAGNTIYF
V: TRBV5-4; J: TRBJ2-3; D: NA; size: NA; DNA: TGTGCCAGCAGCCCCAGGGGCCCTAGCACAGATACGCAGTATTTT; CDR3: CASSPRGPSTDTQYF
V: TRBV28; J: TRBJ2-3; D: NA; size: NA; DNA: TGTGCCAGCAGTTTGAAGGAAGATACGCAGTATTTT; CDR3: CASSLKEDTQYF
V: TRBV5-1; J: TRBJ2-3; D: TRBD2; size: NA; DNA: TGCGCCAGCAGCGGGACTAGCGGAACTAGCACAGATACGCAGTATTTT; CDR3: CASSGTSGTSTDTQYF
V: TRBV11-2; J: TRBJ2-5; D: NA; size: NA; DNA: TGTGCCAGCAGCTCATACCCTCCAGGGGTTGGCATGGTGGAAGAGACCCAGTACTTC; CDR3: CASSSYPPGVGMVEETQYF
V: TRBV30; J: TRBJ2-3; D: NA; size: NA; DNA: TGTGCCTGGAGTGTAGGAGCCACCGATACGCAGTATTTT; CDR3: CAWSVGATDTQYF
V: TRBV13; J: TRBJ1-2; D: NA; size: once; DNA: TGTGCCAGCAGCTTAGGCCGGGGCAGGGGTAACTATGGCTACACCTTC; CDR3: CASSLGRGRGNYGYTF
V: TRBV2; J: TRBJ2-2; D: NA; size: NA; DNA: TGTGCCAGCAGGAGAACGATCGGGGAGCTGTTTTTT; CDR3: CASRRTIGELFF
V: TRBV2; J: TRBJ2-3; D: TRBD1; size: few; DNA: TGTGCCAGCAGTTCTACAGGGGGCGCAGATACGCAGTATTTT; CDR3: CASSSTGGADTQYF
V: TRBV5-4; J: TRBJ2-5; D: NA; size: NA; DNA: TGTGCCAGCAGCTTGTCCGGCAGAGTAACGGAGACCCAGTACTTC; CDR3: CASSLSGRVTETQYF
V: TRBV12-5; J: TRBJ2-2; D: NA; size: NA; DNA: TGTGCTAGTCGGGGCGCCTCGAACACCGGGGAGCTGTTTTTT; CDR3: CASRGASNTGELFF
V: TRBV7-9; J: TRBJ2-2; D: TRBD2; size: NA; DNA: TGTGCCAGCAGCTTCGACGGGAGGGCCGGTTTATCCGGGGAGCTGTTTTTT; CDR3: CASSFDGRAGLSGELFF
V: TRBV18; J: TRBJ1-5; D: NA; size: NA; DNA: TGTGCCAGCTCACCCCCCTATAGCAATCAGCCCCAGCATTTT; CDR3: CASSPPYSNQPQHF
V: TRBV5-1; J: TRBJ2-7; D: NA; size: NA; DNA: TGCGCCAGCACCCCTGGAGCAAGGAGCTCCTACGAGCAGTACTTC; CDR3: CASTPGARSSYEQYF
V: TRBV19; J: TRBJ1-5; D: NA; size: NA; DNA: TGTGCCAGTAGTATTCGAGCCCTGAGTCAGCCCCAGCATTTT; CDR3: CASSIRALSQPQHF
V: TRBV6-5; J: TRBJ1-2; D: NA; size: once; DNA: TGTGCCAGCAGTTTCAACAGGGCTCTGGGGGAAGGCTACACCTTC; CDR3: CASSFNRALGEGYTF